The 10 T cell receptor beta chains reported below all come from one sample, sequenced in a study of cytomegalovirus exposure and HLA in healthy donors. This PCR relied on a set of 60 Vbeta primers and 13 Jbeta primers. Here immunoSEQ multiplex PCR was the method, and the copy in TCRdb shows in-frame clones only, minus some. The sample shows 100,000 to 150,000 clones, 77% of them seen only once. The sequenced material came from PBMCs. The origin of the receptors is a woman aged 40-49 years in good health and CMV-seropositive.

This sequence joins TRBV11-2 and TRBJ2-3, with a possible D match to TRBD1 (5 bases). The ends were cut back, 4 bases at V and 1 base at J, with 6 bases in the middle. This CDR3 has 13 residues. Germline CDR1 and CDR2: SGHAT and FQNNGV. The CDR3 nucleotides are TGTGCCAGCAGCTGGGGCGGCACAGATACGCAGTATTTT. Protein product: CASSWGGTDTQYF.

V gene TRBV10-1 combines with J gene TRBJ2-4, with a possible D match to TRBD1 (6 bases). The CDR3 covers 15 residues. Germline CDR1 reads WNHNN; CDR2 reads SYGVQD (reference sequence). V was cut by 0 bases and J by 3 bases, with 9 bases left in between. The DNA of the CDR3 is TGCGCCAGCAGTGAGTCGGGCAGGGGCAAAAACATTCAGTACTTC. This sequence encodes CASSESGRGKNIQYF.

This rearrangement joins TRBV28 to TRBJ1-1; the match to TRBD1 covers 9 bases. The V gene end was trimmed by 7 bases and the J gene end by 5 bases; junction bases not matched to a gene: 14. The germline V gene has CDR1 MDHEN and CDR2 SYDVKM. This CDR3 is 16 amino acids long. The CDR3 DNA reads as TGTGCCAGCAATCGGGGGACAGGGAAGATGGGAACTGAAGCTTTCTTT. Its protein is CASNRGTGKMGTEAFF.

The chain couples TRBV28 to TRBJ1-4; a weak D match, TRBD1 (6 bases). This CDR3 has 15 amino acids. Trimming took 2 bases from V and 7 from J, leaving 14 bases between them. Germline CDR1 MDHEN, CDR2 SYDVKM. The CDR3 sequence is CASSLPRGAGEKLFF. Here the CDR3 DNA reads TGTGCCAGCAGTTTACCCAGGGGTGCAGGTGAAAAACTGTTTTTT.

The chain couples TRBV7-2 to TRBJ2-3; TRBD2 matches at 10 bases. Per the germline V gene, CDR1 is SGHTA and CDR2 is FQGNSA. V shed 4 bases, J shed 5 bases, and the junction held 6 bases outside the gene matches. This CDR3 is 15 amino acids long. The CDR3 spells CASSSSGRALDTQYF. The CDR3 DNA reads TGTGCCAGCAGCTCAAGCGGGAGGGCCTTAGATACGCAGTATTTT.

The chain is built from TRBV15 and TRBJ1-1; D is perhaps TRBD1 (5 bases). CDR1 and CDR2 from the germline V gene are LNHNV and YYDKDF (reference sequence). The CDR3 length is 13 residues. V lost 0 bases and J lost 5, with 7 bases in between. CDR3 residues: CATSREDTTEAFF. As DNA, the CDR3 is TGTGCCACCAGCAGAGAGGACACGACTGAAGCTTTCTTT.

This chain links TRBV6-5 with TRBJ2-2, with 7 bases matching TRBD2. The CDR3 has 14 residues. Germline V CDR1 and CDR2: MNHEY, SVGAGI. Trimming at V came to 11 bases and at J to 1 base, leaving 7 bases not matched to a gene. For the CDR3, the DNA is TGTGCCGGCCGGTTAGCGGGGAACACCGGGGAGCTGTTTTTT. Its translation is CAGRLAGNTGELFF.

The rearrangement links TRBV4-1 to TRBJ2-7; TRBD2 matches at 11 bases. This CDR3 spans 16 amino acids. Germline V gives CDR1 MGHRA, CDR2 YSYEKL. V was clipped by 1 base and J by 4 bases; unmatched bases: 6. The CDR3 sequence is CASSQGLAGGWYEQYF. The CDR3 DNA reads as TGCGCCAGCAGCCAAGGGCTAGCGGGAGGTTGGTACGAGCAGTACTTC.

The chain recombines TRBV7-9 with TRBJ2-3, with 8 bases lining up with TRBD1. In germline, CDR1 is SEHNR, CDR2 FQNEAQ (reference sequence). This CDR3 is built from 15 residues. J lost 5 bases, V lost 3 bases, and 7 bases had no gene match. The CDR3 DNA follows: TGTGCCAGCAGCTTGACAGGGGATTGGGGAGATACGCAGTATTTT. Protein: CASSLTGDWGDTQYF.

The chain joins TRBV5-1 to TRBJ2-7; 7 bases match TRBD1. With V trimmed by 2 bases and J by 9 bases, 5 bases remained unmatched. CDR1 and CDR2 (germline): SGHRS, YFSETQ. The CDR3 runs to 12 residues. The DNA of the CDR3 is TGCGCCAGCAGCTTCGACCGACAGGGGCAGTACTTC. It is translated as CASSFDRQGQYF.